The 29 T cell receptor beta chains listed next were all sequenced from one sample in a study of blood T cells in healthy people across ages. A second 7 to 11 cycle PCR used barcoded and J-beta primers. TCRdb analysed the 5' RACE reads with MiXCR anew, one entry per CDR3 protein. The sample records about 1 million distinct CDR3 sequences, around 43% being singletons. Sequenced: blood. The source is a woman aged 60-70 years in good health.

The CDR3 DNA reads as TGTGCCATCAGTGAGTATTTAAAGTCCTACAATGAGCAGTACTTC. It translates to CAISEYLKSYNEQYF. The chain recombines TRBV10-3 with TRBJ2-7, with D hard to call. With 1 base removed from V and 7 bases from J, the gap between germline ends came to 17 bases. Germline V gives CDR1 ENHRY, CDR2 SYGVKD. There are 15 residues in the CDR3.

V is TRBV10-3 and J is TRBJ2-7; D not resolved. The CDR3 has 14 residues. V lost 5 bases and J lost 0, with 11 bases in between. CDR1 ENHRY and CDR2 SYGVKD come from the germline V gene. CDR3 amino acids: CAISRLKSSYEQYF. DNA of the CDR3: TGTGCCATCAGTCGACTGAAGAGCTCCTACGAGCAGTACTTC.

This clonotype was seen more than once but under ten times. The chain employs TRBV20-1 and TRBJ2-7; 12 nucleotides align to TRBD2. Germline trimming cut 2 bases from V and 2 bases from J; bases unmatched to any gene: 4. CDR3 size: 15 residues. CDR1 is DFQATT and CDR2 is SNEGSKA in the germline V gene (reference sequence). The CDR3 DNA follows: TGCAGTGCTAGACTAGCGGGAGGGCGACCCTACGAGCAGTACTTC. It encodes CSARLAGGRPYEQYF.

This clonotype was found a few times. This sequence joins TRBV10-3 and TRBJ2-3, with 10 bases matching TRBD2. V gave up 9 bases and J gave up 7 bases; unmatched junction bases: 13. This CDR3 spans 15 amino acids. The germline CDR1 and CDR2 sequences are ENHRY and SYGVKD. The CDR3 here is CAIPSTSGRVNTQYF. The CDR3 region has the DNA TGTGCCATTCCCTCGACCAGCGGGAGGGTAAATACGCAGTATTTT.

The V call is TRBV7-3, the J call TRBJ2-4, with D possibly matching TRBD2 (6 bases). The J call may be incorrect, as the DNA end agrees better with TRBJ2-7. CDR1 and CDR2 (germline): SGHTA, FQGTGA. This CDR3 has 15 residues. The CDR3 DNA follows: TGTGCCAGCAGCTTAGTAGGGCAGGAGGGCTACGAGCAGTACTTC. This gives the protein CASSLVGQEGYEQYF.

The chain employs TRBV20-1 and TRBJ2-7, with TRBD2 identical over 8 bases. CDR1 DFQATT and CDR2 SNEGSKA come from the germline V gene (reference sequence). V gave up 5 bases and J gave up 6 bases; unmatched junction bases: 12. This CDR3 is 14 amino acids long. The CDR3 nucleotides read TGCAGTGCTGAAATGGCGGGAGGCCACGTCGAGCAGTACTTC. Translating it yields CSAEMAGGHVEQYF.

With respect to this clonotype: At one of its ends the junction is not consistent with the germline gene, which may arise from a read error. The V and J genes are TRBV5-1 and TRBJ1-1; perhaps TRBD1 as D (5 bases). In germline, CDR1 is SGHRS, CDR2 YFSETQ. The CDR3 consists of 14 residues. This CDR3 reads CASSLRVGNTKAFF. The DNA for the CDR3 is TGCGCCAGCAGCCTCAGGGTAGGGAACACTAAAGCTTTCTTT. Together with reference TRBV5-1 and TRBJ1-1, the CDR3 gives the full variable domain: KAGVTQTPRYLIKTRGQQVTLSCSPISGHRSVSWYQQTPGQGLQFLFEYFSETQRNKGNFPGRFSGRQFSNSRSEMNVSTLELGDSALYLCASSLRVGNTKAFFGQGTRLTVV.

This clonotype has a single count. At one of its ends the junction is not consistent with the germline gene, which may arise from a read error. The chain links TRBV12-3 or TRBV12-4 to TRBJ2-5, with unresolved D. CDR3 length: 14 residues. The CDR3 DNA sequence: TGTGCCAGCACAGTTTACCCTCACCAAGAGACCCGGTACTTC. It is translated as CASTVYPHQETRYF.

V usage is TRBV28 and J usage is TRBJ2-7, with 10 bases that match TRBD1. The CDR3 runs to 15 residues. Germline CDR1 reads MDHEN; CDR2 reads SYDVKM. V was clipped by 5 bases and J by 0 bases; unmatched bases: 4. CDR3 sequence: CASSKDRGVSYEQYF. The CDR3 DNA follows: TGTGCCAGCAGTAAGGACAGGGGGGTCTCCTACGAGCAGTACTTC. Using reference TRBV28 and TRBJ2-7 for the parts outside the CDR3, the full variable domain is DVKVTQSSRYLVKRTGEKVFLECVQDMDHENMFWYRQDPGLGLRLIYFSYDVKMKEKGDIPEGYSVSREKKERFSLILESASTNQTSMYLCASSKDRGVSYEQYFGPGTRLTVT.

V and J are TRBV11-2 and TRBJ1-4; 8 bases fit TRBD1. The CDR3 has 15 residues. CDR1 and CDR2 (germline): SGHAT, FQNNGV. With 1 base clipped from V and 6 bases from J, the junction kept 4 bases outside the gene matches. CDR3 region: CASSLGDRRYEKLFF. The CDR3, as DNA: TGTGCCAGCAGCTTAGGGGACAGGCGGTATGAAAAACTGTTTTTT.

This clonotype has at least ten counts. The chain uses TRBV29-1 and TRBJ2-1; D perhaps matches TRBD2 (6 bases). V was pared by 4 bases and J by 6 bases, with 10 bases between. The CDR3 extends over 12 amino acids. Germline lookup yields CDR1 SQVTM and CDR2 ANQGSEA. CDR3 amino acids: CSVGRGPNEQFF. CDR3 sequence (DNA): TGCAGCGTTGGGCGGGGCCCCAATGAGCAGTTCTTC.

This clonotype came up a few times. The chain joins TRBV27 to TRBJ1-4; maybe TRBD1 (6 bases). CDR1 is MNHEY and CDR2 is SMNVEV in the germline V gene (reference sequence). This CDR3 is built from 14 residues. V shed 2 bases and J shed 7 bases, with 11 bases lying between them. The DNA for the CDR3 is TGTGCCAGCAGTTTAGGCAGGGGAGGTGAAAAACTGTTTTTT. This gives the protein CASSLGRGGEKLFF. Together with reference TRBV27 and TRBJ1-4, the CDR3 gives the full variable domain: EAQVTQNPRYLITVTGKKLTVTCSQNMNHEYMSWYRQDPGLGLRQIYYSMNVEVTDKGDVPEGYKVSRKEKRNFPLILESPSPNQTSLYFCASSLGRGGEKLFFGSGTQLSVL.

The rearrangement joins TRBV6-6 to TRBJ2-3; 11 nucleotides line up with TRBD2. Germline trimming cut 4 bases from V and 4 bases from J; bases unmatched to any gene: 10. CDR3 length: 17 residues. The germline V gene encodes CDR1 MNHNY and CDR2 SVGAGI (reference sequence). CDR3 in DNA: TGTGCCAGCAGTTTATCGGGGCTAGCGGGAGGACCAGATACGCAGTATTTT. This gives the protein CASSLSGLAGGPDTQYF.

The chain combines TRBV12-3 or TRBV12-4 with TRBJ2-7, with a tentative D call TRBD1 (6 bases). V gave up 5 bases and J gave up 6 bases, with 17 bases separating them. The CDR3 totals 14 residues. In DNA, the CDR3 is TGTGCCAGCAGTGTTGGGGGCGGATTGGTCGAGCAGTACTTC. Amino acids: CASSVGGGLVEQYF.

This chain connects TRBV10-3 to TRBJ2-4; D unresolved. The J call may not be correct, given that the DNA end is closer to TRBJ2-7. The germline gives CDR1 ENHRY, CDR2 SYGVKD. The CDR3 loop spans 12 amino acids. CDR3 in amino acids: CAISESYGEQYF. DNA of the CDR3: TGTGCCATCAGTGAGTCTTACGGCGAGCAGTACTTC.

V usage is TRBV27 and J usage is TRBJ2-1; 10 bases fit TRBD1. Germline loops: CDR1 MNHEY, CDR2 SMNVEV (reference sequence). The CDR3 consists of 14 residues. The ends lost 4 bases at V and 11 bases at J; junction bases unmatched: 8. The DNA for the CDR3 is TGTGCCAGCAGTTGGACAGGGGGTGGCTATAAGCAGTTCTTC. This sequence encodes CASSWTGGGYKQFF.

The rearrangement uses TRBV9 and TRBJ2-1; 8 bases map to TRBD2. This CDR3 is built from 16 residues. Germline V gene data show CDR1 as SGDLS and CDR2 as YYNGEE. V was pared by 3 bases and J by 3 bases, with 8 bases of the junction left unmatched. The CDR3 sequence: CASSAATGGNYNEQFF. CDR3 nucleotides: TGTGCCAGCAGCGCCGCTACGGGGGGGAACTACAATGAGCAGTTCTTC.

CDR3 bases: TGTGCCAGCAGTAACGTACAGGGGAGGCTCTACGAGCAGTACTTC. Translation: CASSNVQGRLYEQYF. The chain combines TRBV6-6 with TRBJ2-7, with TRBD1 as a possible D gene (7 bases). The germline gives CDR1 MNHNY, CDR2 SVGAGI (reference sequence). The CDR3 contains 15 residues. V was clipped by 5 bases and J by 3 bases, with 17 bases between them.

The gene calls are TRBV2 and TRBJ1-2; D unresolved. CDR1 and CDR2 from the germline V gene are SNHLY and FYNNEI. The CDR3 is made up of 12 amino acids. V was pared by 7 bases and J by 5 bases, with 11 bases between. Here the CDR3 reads CASNEGPYGYTF. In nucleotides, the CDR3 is TGTGCCAGCAACGAAGGGCCTTATGGCTACACCTTC.

Here the CDR3 DNA reads TGTGCCAGCAGCCAAGATAAGGCGGGGACCTACGAGCAGTACTTC. Amino acids: CASSQDKAGTYEQYF. This chain uses TRBV4-2 with TRBJ2-7; the D gene is possibly TRBD2 (6 bases). The CDR3 has 15 amino acids. Germline V gives CDR1 LGHNA, CDR2 YNFKEQ. V lost 0 bases and J 2 bases, leaving 11 bases between the germline ends.

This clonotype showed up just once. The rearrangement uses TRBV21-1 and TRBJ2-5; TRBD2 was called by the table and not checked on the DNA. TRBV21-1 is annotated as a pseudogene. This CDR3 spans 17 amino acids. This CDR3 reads CASSKDGSGKIQETQYF. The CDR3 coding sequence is TGTGCCAGCAGCAAAGATGGTAGCGGGAAAATCCAAGAGACCCAGTACTTC.

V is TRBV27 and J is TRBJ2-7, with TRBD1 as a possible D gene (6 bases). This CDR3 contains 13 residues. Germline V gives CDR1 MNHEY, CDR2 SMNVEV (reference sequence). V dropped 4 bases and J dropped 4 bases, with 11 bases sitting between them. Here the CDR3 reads CASSYRDGYEQYF. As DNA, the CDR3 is TGTGCCAGCAGTTACAGGGACGGGTACGAGCAGTACTTC.

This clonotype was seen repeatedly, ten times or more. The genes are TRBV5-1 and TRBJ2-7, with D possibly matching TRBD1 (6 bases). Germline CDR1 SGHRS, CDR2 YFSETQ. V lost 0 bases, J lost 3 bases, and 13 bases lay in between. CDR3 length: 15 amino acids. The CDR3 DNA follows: TGCGCCAGCAGCTTGGAGTCCGGGACATACTACGAGCAGTACTTC. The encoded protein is CASSLESGTYYEQYF.

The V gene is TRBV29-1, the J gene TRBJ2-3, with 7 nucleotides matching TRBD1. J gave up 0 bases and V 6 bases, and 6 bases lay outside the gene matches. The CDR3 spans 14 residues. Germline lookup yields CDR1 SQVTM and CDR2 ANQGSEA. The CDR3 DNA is TGCAGCGTCGTCGGACAGGTTAGCACAGATACGCAGTATTTT. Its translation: CSVVGQVSTDTQYF.

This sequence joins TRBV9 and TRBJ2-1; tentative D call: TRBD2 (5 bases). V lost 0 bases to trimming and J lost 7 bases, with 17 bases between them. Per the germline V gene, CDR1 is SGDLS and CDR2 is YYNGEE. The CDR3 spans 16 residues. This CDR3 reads CASSVDGGFSENEQFF. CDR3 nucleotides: TGTGCCAGCAGCGTAGACGGCGGGTTTAGTGAGAATGAGCAGTTCTTC.

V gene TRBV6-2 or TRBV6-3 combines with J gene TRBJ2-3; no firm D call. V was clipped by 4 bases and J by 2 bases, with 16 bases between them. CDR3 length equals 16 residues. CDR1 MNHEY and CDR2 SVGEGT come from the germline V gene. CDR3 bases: TGTGCCAGCAGTTTACGGCAGCAGAGCTACACAGATACGCAGTATTTT. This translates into CASSLRQQSYTDTQYF.

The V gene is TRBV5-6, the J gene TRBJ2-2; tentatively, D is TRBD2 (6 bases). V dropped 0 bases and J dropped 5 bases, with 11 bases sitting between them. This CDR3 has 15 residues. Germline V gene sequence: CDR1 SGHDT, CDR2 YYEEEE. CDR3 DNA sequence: TGTGCCAGCAGCTTGGGGCCAGGGACTACCGGGGAGCTGTTTTTT. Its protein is CASSLGPGTTGELFF.

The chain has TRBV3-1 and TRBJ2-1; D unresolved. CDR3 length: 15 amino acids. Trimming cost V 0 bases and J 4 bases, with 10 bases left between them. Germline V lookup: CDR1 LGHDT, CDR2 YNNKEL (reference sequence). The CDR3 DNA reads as TGTGCCAGCAGCCAAGATCGGGCCACATACAATGAGCAGTTCTTC. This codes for CASSQDRATYNEQFF.

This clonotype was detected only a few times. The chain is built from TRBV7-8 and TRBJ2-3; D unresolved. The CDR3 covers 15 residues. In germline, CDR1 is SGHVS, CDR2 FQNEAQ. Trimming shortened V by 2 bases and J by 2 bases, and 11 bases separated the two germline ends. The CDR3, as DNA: TGTGCCAGCAGCTTATGGGCCGAGAACACAGATACGCAGTATTTT. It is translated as CASSLWAENTDTQYF.